One sample yielded the 13 T cell receptor beta chains listed below, sequenced in a study of cytomegalovirus exposure and HLA in healthy donors. The repertoire was sequenced with immunoSEQ multiplex PCR; TCRdb's copy has only in-frame clones and lacks some. The repertoire holds 200,000 to 300,000 clones, with roughly 87% as singletons. What was sequenced was PBMCs. Source of these receptors: a man aged 18 to 35 in good health and CMV-seropositive.

The gene calls are TRBV27 and TRBJ1-1, with 8 bases fitting TRBD1. The CDR3 sequence is 17 residues long. Germline CDR1 reads MNHEY; CDR2 reads SMNVEV (reference sequence). V shed 5 bases, J shed 2 bases, and the junction held 13 bases outside the gene matches. CDR3 region: CASSPRAGQGGNTEAFF. The CDR3 bases are TGTGCCAGCAGTCCAAGGGCCGGACAGGGAGGAAACACTGAAGCTTTCTTT.

The chain combines TRBV9 with TRBJ1-2; D perhaps matches TRBD1 (5 bases). Trimming cost V 0 bases and J 6 bases, with 12 bases left between them. The CDR3 covers 14 residues. Germline CDR1 is SGDLS and CDR2 is YYNGEE. This CDR3 is CASSVEAGRDGYTF. In nucleotides, the CDR3 is TGTGCCAGCAGCGTAGAGGCAGGGAGAGATGGCTACACCTTC.

V usage is TRBV11-3 and J usage is TRBJ2-2; D remains unclear. The V gene lost 2 bases and the J gene lost 2 bases, with 12 bases spanning the gap. Germline lookup yields CDR1 SGHNT and CDR2 YENEEA. CDR3 length: 16 amino acids. Written as DNA, the CDR3 is TGTGCCAGCAGCTTACAATCGGTCTCTAACACCGGGGAGCTGTTTTTT. Translation: CASSLQSVSNTGELFF.

This chain connects TRBV2 to TRBJ2-7; possibly TRBD1 or TRBD2 for D (7 bases each). Germline CDR1 reads SNHLY; CDR2 reads FYNNEI. This CDR3 is 13 amino acids long. The V gene lost 6 bases and the J gene lost 4 bases, with 13 bases spanning the gap. The CDR3 DNA reads TGTGCCAGCAGATCAGGGGGGGCATACGAGCAGTACTTC. This encodes CASRSGGAYEQYF. Using reference TRBV2 and TRBJ2-7 for the parts outside the CDR3, the full variable domain is EPEVTQTPSHQVTQMGQEVILRCVPISNHLYFYWYRQILGQKVEFLVSFYNNEISEKSEIFDDQFSVERPDGSNFTLKIRSTKLEDSAMYFCASRSGGAYEQYFGPGTRLTVT.

The chain uses TRBV5-4 and TRBJ2-5, with D possibly matching TRBD2 (5 bases). CDR3 size: 16 residues. Germline lookup yields CDR1 SGHNT and CDR2 YYREEE (reference sequence). Trimming removed 1 base at V and 4 bases at J, with 17 bases between. CDR3 residues: CASSLITGRVAETQYF. CDR3 sequence (DNA): TGTGCCAGCAGCTTGATCACGGGGAGAGTGGCAGAGACCCAGTACTTC.

The chain is built from TRBV18 and TRBJ2-7; the match to TRBD1 covers 7 bases. CDR3 length equals 13 residues. The J segment lost 3 bases and the V segment lost 3 bases, leaving 2 bases of the junction unmatched. CDR1 KGHSH and CDR2 LQKENI come from the germline V gene. The CDR3 loop is CASSPSGGYEQYF. CDR3 in DNA: TGTGCCAGCTCACCGTCAGGGGGCTACGAGCAGTACTTC.

This clone was detected a few times. The V call is TRBV10-2, the J call TRBJ2-7, with 8 bases that match TRBD1. The CDR3 runs 11 residues. The germline CDR1 and CDR2 sequences are WSHSY and SAAADI. Trimming removed 8 bases from V and 9 bases from J; junction bases left unmatched: 6. CDR3 region: CASYTGGLQYF. CDR3 DNA: TGCGCCAGCTACACAGGGGGTTTGCAGTACTTC.

The V and J genes are TRBV5-1 and TRBJ2-2; tentative D call: TRBD1 (6 bases). There are 14 residues in the CDR3. V lost 4 bases to trimming and J lost 7 bases, with 14 bases between them. Germline CDR1 SGHRS, CDR2 YFSETQ. This CDR3 reads CASSPTGSGGELFF. Here the CDR3 DNA reads TGCGCCAGCAGCCCAACAGGGTCTGGCGGGGAGCTGTTTTTT.

The chain couples TRBV10-3 to TRBJ2-1; D could derive from TRBD1 or TRBD2 (5 bases each). Per germline, CDR1 ENHRY and CDR2 SYGVKD. V lost 3 bases to trimming and J lost 8 bases, with 17 bases between them. The CDR3 runs 15 residues. For the CDR3, the DNA is TGTGCCATCAGTGACTTTGGGACCTCTGGGGATGAGCAGTTCTTC. Residues: CAISDFGTSGDEQFF.

The chain uses TRBV6-1 and TRBJ2-1, with 7 bases that match TRBD1. V dropped 2 bases and J dropped 2; count of bases not matched to a gene: 6. This CDR3 comprises 16 residues. Germline assignment: CDR1 MNHNS and CDR2 SASEGT. CDR3 sequence reads: CASSESKGAPYNEQFF. CDR3 bases: TGTGCCAGCAGTGAATCCAAGGGGGCCCCCTACAATGAGCAGTTCTTC.

This clone has ten or more counts. The chain recombines TRBV9 with TRBJ2-1, with 9 bases that match TRBD2. V shed 3 bases, J shed 0 bases, and the junction held 4 bases outside the gene matches. The CDR3 loop spans 16 amino acids. Per the germline V gene, CDR1 is SGDLS and CDR2 is YYNGEE. The CDR3 reads CASSASGASSYNEQFF. The CDR3 nucleotides read TGTGCCAGCAGCGCTAGCGGGGCGAGCTCCTACAATGAGCAGTTCTTC.

J is TRBJ1-4 and V is TRBV5-1; D not resolved. Germline loops: CDR1 SGHRS, CDR2 YFSETQ. The CDR3 is made up of 13 amino acids. V shed 1 base and J shed 3 bases, with 4 bases lying between them. DNA for the CDR3: TGCGCCAGCAGCTTGAGGGCTAATGAAAAACTGTTTTTT. Protein sequence: CASSLRANEKLFF.

The chain employs TRBV6-5 and TRBJ2-1; 12 positions match TRBD2. V gave up 5 bases and J gave up 7 bases; unmatched junction bases: 6. The CDR3 length is 15 residues. The V gene's germline CDR1 is MNHEY and CDR2 SVGAGI. Here the CDR3 reads CASSRLAGVGNEQFF. The CDR3 nucleotides are TGTGCCAGCAGTCGACTAGCGGGAGTGGGAAATGAGCAGTTCTTC.